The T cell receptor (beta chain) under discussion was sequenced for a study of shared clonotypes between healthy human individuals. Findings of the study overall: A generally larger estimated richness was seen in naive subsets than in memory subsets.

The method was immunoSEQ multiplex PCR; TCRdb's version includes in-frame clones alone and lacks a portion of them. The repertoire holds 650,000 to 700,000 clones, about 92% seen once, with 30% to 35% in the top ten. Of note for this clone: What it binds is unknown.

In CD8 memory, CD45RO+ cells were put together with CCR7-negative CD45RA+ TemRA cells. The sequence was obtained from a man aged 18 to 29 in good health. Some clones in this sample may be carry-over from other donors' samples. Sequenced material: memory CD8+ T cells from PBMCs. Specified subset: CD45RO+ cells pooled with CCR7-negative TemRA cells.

The CDR3 DNA sequence: TGTGCCAGCAGTTTTCTTCGGGGAGGCTATGGCTACACCTTC. This translates into CASSFLRGGYGYTF. The chain uses TRBV28 and TRBJ1-2; D is unclear. Trimming took 3 bases from V and 4 from J, leaving 12 bases between them. In germline, CDR1 is MDHEN, CDR2 SYDVKM. The CDR3 runs 14 residues.